The 29 T cell receptor beta chains in this list originate from one sample, sequenced in a study of chronic HIV infection and antiretroviral therapy. A single record per CDR3 protein comes from TCRdb applying MiXCR to the 5' RACE reads. The sample shows around 30,000 distinct CDR3 sequences, 7% to 10% of them seen only once. Material: peripheral blood. These receptors were taken from an adult who had HIV and had not received antiretroviral therapy, or was an uninfected healthy control (not recorded which).

This clonotype has a count of ten or more. The rearrangement uses TRBV12-3 or TRBV12-4 and TRBJ1-2; 7 bases align to TRBD1. This CDR3 is 16 amino acids long. V shed 6 bases and J 3 bases; nucleotides not matched to a gene: 13. CDR3 protein: CASSLGTVASHYGYTF. CDR3 coding DNA: TGTGCCAGCAGCCTAGGGACAGTCGCGTCTCACTATGGCTACACCTTC.

This clonotype was detected ten times or more. The rearrangement links TRBV10-3 to TRBJ2-3; TRBD1 agrees at 11 bases. The V and J ends lost 10 bases and 4 bases, in that order; junction bases with no gene match: 4. This CDR3 has 13 residues. The V gene's germline CDR1 is ENHRY and CDR2 SYGVKD. CDR3 coding DNA: TGTGCCACGGGACAGGGGGAGGCAGATACGCAGTATTTT. Protein product: CATGQGEADTQYF.

This clonotype turned up a few times. V gene TRBV6-2 or TRBV6-3 combines with J gene TRBJ2-2, with 9 nucleotides matching TRBD1. CDR1 is MNHEY and CDR2 is SVGEGT in the germline V gene. This CDR3 is 16 amino acids long. V was pared by 1 base and J by 4 bases, with 4 bases of the junction left unmatched. The CDR3 sequence: CASSYYRGRPTGELFF. CDR3 DNA sequence: TGTGCCAGCAGTTACTACAGGGGGCGTCCCACCGGGGAGCTGTTTTTT.

This chain connects TRBV4-3 to TRBJ2-7, with D maybe TRBD1 (5 bases). Germline V gene sequence: CDR1 LGHNA, CDR2 YSLEER. V lost 0 bases, J lost 3 bases, and 9 bases lay in between. This CDR3 comprises 14 residues. CDR3 sequence (DNA): TGCGCCAGCAGCCAAGAGGGGCCCGGCTACGAGCAGTACTTC. Translating it yields CASSQEGPGYEQYF.

The rearrangement links TRBV5-5 to TRBJ2-5; unclear D gene. Trimming took 2 bases from V and 1 from J, leaving 6 bases between them. The CDR3 extends over 13 amino acids. Per the germline V gene, CDR1 is SGHKS and CDR2 is YYEKEE (reference sequence). CDR3 in amino acids: CASSFGTQETQYF. The CDR3 nucleotides are TGTGCCAGCAGCTTCGGCACCCAAGAGACCCAGTACTTC.

CDR3 protein: CASSGTSGAQDTQYF. The CDR3 DNA follows: TGCGCCAGCAGTGGGACTAGCGGGGCTCAAGATACGCAGTATTTT. This chain joins TRBV10-2 and TRBJ2-3; the match to TRBD2 covers 12 bases. This CDR3 spans 15 amino acids. The V gene end was trimmed by 4 bases and the J gene end by 5 bases; junction bases not matched to a gene: 4. Germline-derived CDR1 and CDR2 are WSHSY and SAAADI.

This clonotype showed up just a few times. The chain has TRBV28 and TRBJ1-1; 7 bases map to TRBD1. J lost 11 bases, V lost 5 bases, and 17 bases had no gene match. This CDR3 comprises 15 residues. CDR1 is MDHEN and CDR2 is SYDVKM in the germline V gene. DNA of the CDR3: TGTGCCAGCAGTAATCTAGGGGGCCTCAATGACGGGGCTTTCTTT. Translation gives CASSNLGGLNDGAFF.

This clonotype was counted at least ten times. This chain uses TRBV6-6 with TRBJ1-6, with D perhaps TRBD1 (5 bases). This CDR3 spans 14 amino acids. Trimming took off 7 bases at V and 7 bases at J, with 14 bases between the two ends. From germline, CDR1 is MNHNY and CDR2 SVGAGI (reference sequence). The CDR3 nucleotides read TGTGCCAGCATGCAGGGTTTGAACAATTCACCCCTCCACTTT. Translating gives CASMQGLNNSPLHF.

This clonotype occurred many times. The V call is TRBV5-5, the J call TRBJ2-1; TRBD2 is a possible D gene (6 bases). Per germline, CDR1 SGHKS and CDR2 YYEKEE (reference sequence). The CDR3 extends over 16 amino acids. V lost 4 bases and J 0 bases, leaving 14 bases between the germline ends. Here the CDR3 DNA reads TGTGCCAGCAGCGCCCTAGCGTCTAGCTCCTACAATGAGCAGTTCTTC. Protein product: CASSALASSSYNEQFF. Combining the CDR3 with reference TRBV5-5 and TRBJ2-1 gives the whole variable domain DAGVTQSPTHLIKTRGQQVTLRCSPISGHKSVSWYQQVLGQGPQFIFQYYEKEERGRGNFPDRFSARQFPNYSSELNVNALLLGDSALYLCASSALASSSYNEQFFGPGTRLTVL.

Many counts were recorded for this clonotype. This chain connects TRBV20-1 to TRBJ1-1; no reliable D call. The CDR3 contains 12 residues. Germline V gives CDR1 DFQATT, CDR2 SNEGSKA (reference sequence). The V end was cut by 6 bases, the J end by 3 bases, with 11 bases between. CDR3 bases: TGCAGTGCAGACTTAGGATACACTGAAGCTTTCTTT. Translation gives CSADLGYTEAFF.

In its sample, this clonotype was seen a few times. This chain links TRBV4-3 with TRBJ1-5; the D is unclear. V was trimmed by 0 bases and J by 9 bases, leaving 9 bases between them. The CDR3 has 13 residues. The V gene's germline CDR1 is LGHNA and CDR2 YSLEER. The CDR3: CASSQDDGRPQHF. DNA for the CDR3: TGCGCCAGCAGCCAAGATGACGGTCGGCCCCAGCATTTT.

This clonotype appeared many times. The rearrangement uses TRBV6-2 or TRBV6-3 and TRBJ1-6; no reliable D call. The CDR3 sequence is 14 residues long. Trimming shortened V by 8 bases and J by 6 bases, and 14 bases separated the two germline ends. CDR1 MNHEY and CDR2 SVGEGT come from the germline V gene. CDR3 sequence: CASSNVGGNSPLHF. In DNA form, the CDR3 reads TGTGCCAGCTCCAACGTGGGTGGTAATTCACCCCTCCACTTT.

There are many counts of this clonotype. The chain uses TRBV7-8 and TRBJ2-1; D may be TRBD1 (6 bases). Germline V CDR1 and CDR2: SGHVS, FQNEAQ. The CDR3 has 13 residues. The ends were cut back, 9 bases at V and 2 bases at J, with 11 bases in the middle. The CDR3 reads CASGTLPYNEQFF. In DNA form, the CDR3 reads TGTGCCAGTGGGACATTGCCCTACAATGAGCAGTTCTTC.

In this sample, this clonotype turned up many times. J is TRBJ2-7 and V is TRBV7-2; TRBD1 agrees at 7 bases. The CDR3 totals 14 residues. Germline V lookup: CDR1 SGHTA, CDR2 FQGNSA. The J segment lost 6 bases and the V segment lost 7 bases, leaving 12 bases of the junction unmatched. The chain's CDR3 is CASNTAAGGREQYF. CDR3 nucleotide sequence: TGTGCCAGCAACACCGCGGCAGGGGGTCGCGAGCAGTACTTC.

The chain combines TRBV6-6 with TRBJ2-3, with 8 bases lining up with TRBD2. J was trimmed by 1 base and V by 4 bases; bases with no gene match: 4. The germline V gene encodes CDR1 MNHNY and CDR2 SVGAGI (reference sequence). The CDR3 sequence is 15 residues long. The CDR3 is CASSLNGGGTDTQYF. The CDR3 DNA follows: TGTGCCAGCAGTTTGAACGGGGGGGGCACAGATACGCAGTATTTT.

This clonotype was picked up many times. V is TRBV5-5 and J is TRBJ2-7; tentatively, D is TRBD1 (6 bases). This CDR3 has 14 amino acids. The germline V gene has CDR1 SGHKS and CDR2 YYEKEE (reference sequence). Trimming pared 1 base from V and 6 bases from J, leaving 14 bases between. The CDR3 DNA is TGTGCCAGCAGCTTGCAGACAGGACTGCCCGAGCAGTACTTC. Its protein is CASSLQTGLPEQYF.

V and J are TRBV14 and TRBJ2-2; D gene ambiguous. CDR3 length: 13 amino acids. Trimming cost V 3 bases and J 4 bases, with 6 bases left between them. The V gene's germline CDR1 is SGHDN and CDR2 FVKESK. This CDR3 reads CASSHKTTGELFF. The CDR3 DNA reads TGTGCCAGCAGCCACAAAACCACCGGGGAGCTGTTTTTT.

This clonotype came up many times. This sequence joins TRBV4-2 and TRBJ1-5, with D perhaps TRBD1 (5 bases). The CDR3 length is 14 residues. Trimming stripped 1 base from V and 3 bases from J, with 7 bases between. Germline lookup yields CDR1 LGHNA and CDR2 YNFKEQ. The CDR3 nucleotides are TGTGCCAGCAGCCAAGCCAGGGACAATCAGCCCCAGCATTTT. It translates to CASSQARDNQPQHF.

V is TRBV30 and J is TRBJ2-5; 7 nucleotides match TRBD1. This CDR3 has 17 residues. Germline V CDR1 and CDR2: GTSNPN, SVGIG (reference sequence). V dropped 1 base and J dropped 2; count of bases not matched to a gene: 13. CDR3 coding DNA: TGTGCCTGGAGTGGAGGGACAGCCTTTACGAAACAAGAGACCCAGTACTTC. Translating it yields CAWSGGTAFTKQETQYF.

The J gene is TRBJ2-7, the V gene TRBV20-1; D uncertain. This CDR3 has 14 amino acids. Germline-derived CDR1 and CDR2 are DFQATT and SNEGSKA (reference sequence). Deletions cut 2 bases from V and 3 bases from J, with 14 bases between. CDR3: CSARMDRGGYEQYF. CDR3 sequence (DNA): TGCAGTGCTAGAATGGACCGTGGCGGCTACGAGCAGTACTTC.

The V gene is TRBV12-3 or TRBV12-4, the J gene TRBJ1-6; unclear D gene. The CDR3 length is 14 residues. With 6 bases removed from V and 7 bases from J, the gap between germline ends came to 13 bases. The CDR3 DNA is TGTGCCAGCAGCCTCAACGGGGAGAATTCACCCCTCCACTTT. This encodes CASSLNGENSPLHF.

There are many counts of this clonotype. This chain connects TRBV20-1 to TRBJ1-5; D uncertain. Germline lookup yields CDR1 DFQATT and CDR2 SNEGSKA (reference sequence). The V end lost 0 bases, the J end lost 4 bases, and 7 bases lay between the germline ends. This CDR3 is 13 amino acids long. The CDR3 reads CSAREAGNQPQHF. CDR3 DNA: TGCAGTGCTAGAGAGGCGGGGAATCAGCCCCAGCATTTT.

This clonotype was recorded at least ten times. V is TRBV4-1 and J is TRBJ2-1; tentative D call: TRBD1 (6 bases). Between the trimmed V and J ends, which lost 3 bases and 0 bases, there was a span of 15 bases. Germline V gene data show CDR1 as MGHRA and CDR2 as YSYEKL. The CDR3 contains 17 residues. The CDR3 region has the DNA TGCGCCAGCAGCCACGCCAGGGACACCCGCTCCTACAATGAGCAGTTCTTC. Its translation is CASSHARDTRSYNEQFF.

This clonotype was counted many times. This rearrangement joins TRBV6-2 or TRBV6-3 to TRBJ1-1; no clear D gene. Trimming pared 4 bases from V and 1 base from J, leaving 10 bases between. Germline CDR1 and CDR2: MNHEY and SVGEGT. This CDR3 comprises 14 residues. This chain's CDR3 is CASSSQVSNTEAFF. In DNA, the CDR3 is TGTGCCAGCAGTTCCCAGGTTTCGAACACTGAAGCTTTCTTT.

This clonotype came up many times. The genes are TRBV10-3 and TRBJ2-1; 7 nucleotides align to TRBD2. The CDR3 has 13 amino acids. Germline assignment: CDR1 ENHRY and CDR2 SYGVKD. The V segment lost 5 bases and the J segment 5 bases; nucleotides outside the gene matches: 3. The CDR3 reads CAISLGGNNEQFF. The CDR3, as DNA: TGTGCCATCAGTCTCGGGGGGAACAATGAGCAGTTCTTC.

This clonotype showed up many times. The CDR3 region has the DNA TGCGCCAGCAGCCAGGAAACAGGAAACTATGGCTACACCTTC. It specifies CASSQETGNYGYTF. The chain carries TRBV4-3 and TRBJ1-2; TRBD1 might be the D (5 bases). The CDR3 runs 14 residues. Germline-derived CDR1 and CDR2 are LGHNA and YSLEER. The germline V and J ends were trimmed by 3 bases and 2 bases, with 10 bases remaining between them.

The V gene is TRBV29-1, the J gene TRBJ2-1, with D hard to call. Per germline, CDR1 SQVTM and CDR2 ANQGSEA. The V end was cut by 3 bases, the J end by 4 bases, with 13 bases between. The CDR3 loop spans 14 amino acids. Here the CDR3 reads CSVDLAVRYNEQFF. CDR3 nucleotide sequence: TGCAGCGTTGATTTAGCAGTCCGGTACAATGAGCAGTTCTTC.

The gene calls are TRBV7-6 and TRBJ2-7; 8 positions match TRBD1. Germline lookup yields CDR1 SGHVS and CDR2 FNYEAQ. The CDR3 sequence is 14 residues long. The trim removed 4 bases at V and 5 bases at J, leaving 7 bases unmatched. The CDR3 sequence: CASSSRTGQDEQYF. The CDR3, as DNA: TGTGCCAGCAGCTCGAGGACAGGGCAGGACGAGCAGTACTTC.

This clonotype was counted at least ten times. The chain employs TRBV29-1 and TRBJ1-1; D not resolved. The CDR3 contains 11 residues. V lost 0 bases and J 8 bases, leaving 7 bases between the germline ends. The germline gives CDR1 SQVTM, CDR2 ANQGSEA. In DNA, the CDR3 is TGCAGCGTTGAAGACGCGGGGGAAGCTTTCTTT. Amino acid sequence: CSVEDAGEAFF.